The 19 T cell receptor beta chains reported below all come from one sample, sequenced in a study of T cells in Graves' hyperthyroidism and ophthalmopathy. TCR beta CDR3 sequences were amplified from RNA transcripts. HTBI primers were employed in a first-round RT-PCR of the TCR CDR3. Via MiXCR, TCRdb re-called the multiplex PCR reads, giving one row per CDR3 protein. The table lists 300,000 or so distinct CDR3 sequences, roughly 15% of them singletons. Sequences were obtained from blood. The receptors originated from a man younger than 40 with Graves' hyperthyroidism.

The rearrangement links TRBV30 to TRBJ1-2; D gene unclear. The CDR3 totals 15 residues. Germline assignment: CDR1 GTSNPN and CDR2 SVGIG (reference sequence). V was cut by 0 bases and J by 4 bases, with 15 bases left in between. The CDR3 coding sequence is TGTGCCTGGAGTGTGGGCGGCGGGGAAAGCTATGGCTACACCTTC. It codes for CAWSVGGGESYGYTF. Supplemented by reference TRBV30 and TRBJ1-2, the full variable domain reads SQTIHQWPATLVQPVGSPLSLECTVEGTSNPNLYWYRQAAGRGLQLLFYSVGIGQISSEVPQNLSASRPQDRQFILSSKKLLLSDSGFYLCAWSVGGGESYGYTFGSGTRLTVV.

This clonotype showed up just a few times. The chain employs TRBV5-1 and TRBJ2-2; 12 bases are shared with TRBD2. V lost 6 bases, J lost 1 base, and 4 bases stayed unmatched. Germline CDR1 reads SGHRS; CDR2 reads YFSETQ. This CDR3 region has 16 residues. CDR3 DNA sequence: TGCGCCAGCACTGGACTAGCGGGAATGAACACCGGGGAGCTGTTTTTT. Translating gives CASTGLAGMNTGELFF.

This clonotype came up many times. As DNA, the CDR3 is TGTGCCAGCAGCTCGCCCCGGGGGAGGGAGACCCAGTACTTC. Its protein is CASSSPRGRETQYF. The chain carries TRBV11-2 and TRBJ2-5; tentatively, D is TRBD2 (6 bases). With 4 bases removed from V and 5 bases from J, the gap between germline ends came to 14 bases. Germline assignment: CDR1 SGHAT and CDR2 FQNNGV. The CDR3 is made up of 14 amino acids.

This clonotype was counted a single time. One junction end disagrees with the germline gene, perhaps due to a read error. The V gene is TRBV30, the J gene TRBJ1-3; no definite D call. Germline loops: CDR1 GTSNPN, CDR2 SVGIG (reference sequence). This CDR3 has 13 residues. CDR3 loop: CARSSRLGNTIYF. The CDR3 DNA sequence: TGTGCCCGGAGCTCCCGGTTAGGAAACACCATATATTTT.

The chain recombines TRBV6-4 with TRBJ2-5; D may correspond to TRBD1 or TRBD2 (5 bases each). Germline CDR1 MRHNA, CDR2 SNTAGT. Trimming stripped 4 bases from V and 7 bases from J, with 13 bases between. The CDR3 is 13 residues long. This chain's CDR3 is CASSVLGGGTQYF. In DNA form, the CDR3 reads TGTGCCAGCAGTGTCTTGGGTGGGGGGACCCAGTACTTC.

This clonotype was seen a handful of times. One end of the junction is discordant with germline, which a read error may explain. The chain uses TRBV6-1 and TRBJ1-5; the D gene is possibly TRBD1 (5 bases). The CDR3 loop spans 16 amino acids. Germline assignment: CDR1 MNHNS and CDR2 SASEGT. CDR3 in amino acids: CASSEDRDAPFRPQHF. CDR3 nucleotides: TGTGCCAGCAGCGAAGACCGGGACGCCCCGTTTCGGCCCCAGCATTTT.

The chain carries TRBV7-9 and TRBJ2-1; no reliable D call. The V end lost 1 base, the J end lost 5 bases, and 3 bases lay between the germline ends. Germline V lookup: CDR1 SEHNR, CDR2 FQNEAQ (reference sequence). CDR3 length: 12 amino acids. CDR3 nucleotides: TGTGCCAGCAGCTTAGAGCACAATGAGCAGTTCTTC. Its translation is CASSLEHNEQFF.

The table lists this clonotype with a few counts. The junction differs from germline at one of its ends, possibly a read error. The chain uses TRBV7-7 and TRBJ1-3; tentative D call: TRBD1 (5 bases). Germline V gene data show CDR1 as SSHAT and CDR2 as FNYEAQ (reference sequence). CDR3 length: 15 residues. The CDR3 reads CASSPDPRGGNTIYF. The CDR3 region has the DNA TGTGCTAGCAGCCCCGATCCGAGGGGTGGAAACACCATATATTTT. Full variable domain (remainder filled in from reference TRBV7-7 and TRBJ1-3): GAGVSQSPRYKVTKRGQDVTLRCDPISSHATLYWYQQALGQGPEFLTYFNYEAQPDKSGLPSDRFSAERPEGSISTLTIQRTEQRDSAMYRCASSPDPRGGNTIYFGEGSWLTVV.

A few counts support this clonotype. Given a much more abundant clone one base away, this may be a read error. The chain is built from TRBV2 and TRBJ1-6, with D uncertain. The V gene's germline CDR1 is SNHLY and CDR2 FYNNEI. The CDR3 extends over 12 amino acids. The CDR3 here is CAGSAEWSPLHF. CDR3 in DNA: TGTGCCGGCAGCGCAGAATGGTCACCCCTCCACTTT.

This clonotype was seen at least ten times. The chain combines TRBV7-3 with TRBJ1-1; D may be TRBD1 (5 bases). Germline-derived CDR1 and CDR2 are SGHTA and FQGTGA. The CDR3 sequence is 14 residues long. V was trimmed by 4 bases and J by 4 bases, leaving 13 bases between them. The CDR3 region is CASSSSGGGTEAFF. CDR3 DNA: TGTGCCAGCAGCTCCTCCGGGGGAGGCACTGAAGCTTTCTTT.

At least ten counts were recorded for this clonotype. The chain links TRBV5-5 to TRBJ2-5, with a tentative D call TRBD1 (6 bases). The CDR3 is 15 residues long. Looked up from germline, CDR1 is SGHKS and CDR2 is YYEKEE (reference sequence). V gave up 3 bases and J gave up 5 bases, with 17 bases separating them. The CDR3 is CASSSRPVQGETQYF. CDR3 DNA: TGTGCCAGCAGCTCCAGGCCCGTGCAGGGGGAGACCCAGTACTTC.

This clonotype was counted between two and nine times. CDR3 DNA sequence: TGTGCCATCAGGGGTGGGGCGGACAATGAGCAGTTCTTC. Amino acids: CAIRGGADNEQFF. This chain connects TRBV10-3 to TRBJ2-1; D may be TRBD1 (5 bases). Per the germline V gene, CDR1 is ENHRY and CDR2 is SYGVKD. V was pared by 6 bases and J by 5 bases, with 11 bases between. This CDR3 has 13 amino acids.

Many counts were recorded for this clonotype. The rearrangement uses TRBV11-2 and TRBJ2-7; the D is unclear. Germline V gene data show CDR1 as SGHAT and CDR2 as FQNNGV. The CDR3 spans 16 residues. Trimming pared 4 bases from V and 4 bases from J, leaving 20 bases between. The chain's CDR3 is CASSSNLGPKWYEQYF. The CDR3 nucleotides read TGTGCCAGCAGCTCCAACCTCGGACCGAAGTGGTACGAGCAGTACTTC.

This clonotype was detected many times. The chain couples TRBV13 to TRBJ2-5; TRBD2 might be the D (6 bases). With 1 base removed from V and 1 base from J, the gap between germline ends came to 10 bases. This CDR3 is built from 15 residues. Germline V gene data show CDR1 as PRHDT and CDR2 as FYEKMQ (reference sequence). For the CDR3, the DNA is TGTGCCAGCAGCTTAGCCCGGGACTTCCAAGAGACCCAGTACTTC. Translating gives CASSLARDFQETQYF.

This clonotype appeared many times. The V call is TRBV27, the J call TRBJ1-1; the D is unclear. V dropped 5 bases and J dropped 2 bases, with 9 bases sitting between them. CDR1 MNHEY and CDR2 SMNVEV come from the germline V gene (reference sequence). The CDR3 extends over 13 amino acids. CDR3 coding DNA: TGTGCCAGCAGTAGAAGGGAAAACACTGAAGCTTTCTTT. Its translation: CASSRRENTEAFF.

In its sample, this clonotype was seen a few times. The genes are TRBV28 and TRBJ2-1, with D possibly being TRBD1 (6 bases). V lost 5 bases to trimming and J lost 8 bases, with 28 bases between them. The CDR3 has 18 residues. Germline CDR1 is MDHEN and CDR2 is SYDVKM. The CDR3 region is CASSKRGTRDHQGDEQFF. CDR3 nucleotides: TGTGCCAGCAGTAAAAGGGGGACCCGGGACCACCAGGGCGATGAGCAGTTCTTC.

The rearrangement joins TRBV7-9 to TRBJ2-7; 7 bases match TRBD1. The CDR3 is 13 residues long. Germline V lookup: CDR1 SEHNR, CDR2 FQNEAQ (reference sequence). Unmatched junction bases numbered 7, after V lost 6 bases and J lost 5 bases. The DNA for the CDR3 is TGTGCCAGCAGGCGACAGGGCTACCACGAGCAGTACTTC. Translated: CASRRQGYHEQYF.

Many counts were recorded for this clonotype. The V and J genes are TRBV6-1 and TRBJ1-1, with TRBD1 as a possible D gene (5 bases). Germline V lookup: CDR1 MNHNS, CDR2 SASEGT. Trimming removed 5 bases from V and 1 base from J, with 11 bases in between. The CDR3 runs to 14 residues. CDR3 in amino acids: CASSSTRENTEAFF. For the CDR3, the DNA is TGTGCCAGCAGTTCTACCAGGGAGAACACTGAAGCTTTCTTT.

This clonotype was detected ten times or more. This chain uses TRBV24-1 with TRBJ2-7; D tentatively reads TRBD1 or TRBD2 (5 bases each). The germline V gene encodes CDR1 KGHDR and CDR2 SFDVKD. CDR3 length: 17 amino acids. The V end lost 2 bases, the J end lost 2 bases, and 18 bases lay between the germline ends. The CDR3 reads CATSDSSRDQAAYEQYF. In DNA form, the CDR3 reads TGTGCCACCAGTGATTCGTCCCGGGACCAAGCGGCCTACGAGCAGTACTTC.